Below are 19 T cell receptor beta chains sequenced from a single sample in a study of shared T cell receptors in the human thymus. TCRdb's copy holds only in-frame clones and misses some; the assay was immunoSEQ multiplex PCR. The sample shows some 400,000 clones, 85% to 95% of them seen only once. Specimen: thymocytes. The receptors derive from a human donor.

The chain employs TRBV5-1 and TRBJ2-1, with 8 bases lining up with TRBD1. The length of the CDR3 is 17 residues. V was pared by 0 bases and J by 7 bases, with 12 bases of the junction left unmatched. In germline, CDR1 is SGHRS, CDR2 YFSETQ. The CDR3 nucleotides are TGCGCCAGCAGCTTGGCCGGTACAGGGGGGTCGAGGAATGAGCAGTTCTTC. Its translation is CASSLAGTGGSRNEQFF. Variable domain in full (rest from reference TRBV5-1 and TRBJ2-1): KAGVTQTPRYLIKTRGQQVTLSCSPISGHRSVSWYQQTPGQGLQFLFEYFSETQRNKGNFPGRFSGRQFSNSRSEMNVSTLELGDSALYLCASSLAGTGGSRNEQFFGPGTRLTVL.

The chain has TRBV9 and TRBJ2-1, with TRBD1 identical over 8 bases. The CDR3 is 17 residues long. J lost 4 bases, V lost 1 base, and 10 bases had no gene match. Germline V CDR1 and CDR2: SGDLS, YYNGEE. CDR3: CASSVRARDRLYNEQFF. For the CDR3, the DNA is TGTGCCAGCAGCGTAAGAGCCCGGGACAGGCTTTACAATGAGCAGTTCTTC.

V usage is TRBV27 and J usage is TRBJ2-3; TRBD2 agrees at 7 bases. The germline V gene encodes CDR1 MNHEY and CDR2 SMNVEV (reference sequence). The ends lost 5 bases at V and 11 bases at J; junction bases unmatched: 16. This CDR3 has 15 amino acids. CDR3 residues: CASSPAGDSRSWQYF. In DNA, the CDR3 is TGTGCCAGCAGTCCCGCGGGAGACTCCAGATCTTGGCAGTATTTT.

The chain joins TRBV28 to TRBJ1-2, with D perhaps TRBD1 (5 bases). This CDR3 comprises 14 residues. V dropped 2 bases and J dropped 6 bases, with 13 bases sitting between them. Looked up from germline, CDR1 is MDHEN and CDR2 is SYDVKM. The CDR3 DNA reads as TGTGCCAGCAGTTTAAAGGGGTCTGACCATGGCTACACCTTC. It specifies CASSLKGSDHGYTF.

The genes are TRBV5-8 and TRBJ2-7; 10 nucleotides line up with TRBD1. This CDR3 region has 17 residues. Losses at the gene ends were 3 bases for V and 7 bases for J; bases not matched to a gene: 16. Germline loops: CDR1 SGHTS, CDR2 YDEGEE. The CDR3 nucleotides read TGTGCCAGCAGCTACTGGGACAGGGGATACACCTGTGGAGAGCAGTACTTC. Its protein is CASSYWDRGYTCGEQYF.

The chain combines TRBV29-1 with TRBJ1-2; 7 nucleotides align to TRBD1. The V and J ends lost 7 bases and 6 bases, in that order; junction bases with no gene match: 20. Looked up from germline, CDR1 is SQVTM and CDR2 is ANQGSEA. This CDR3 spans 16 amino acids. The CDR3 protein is CSARRSDRVPMDGYTF. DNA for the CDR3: TGCAGCGCCCGGAGGAGTGACAGGGTTCCTATGGATGGCTACACCTTC.

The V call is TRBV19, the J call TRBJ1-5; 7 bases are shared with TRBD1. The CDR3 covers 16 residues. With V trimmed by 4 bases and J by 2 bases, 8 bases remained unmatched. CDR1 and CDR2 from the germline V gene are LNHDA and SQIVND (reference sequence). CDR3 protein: CASSTTGKVGNQPQHF. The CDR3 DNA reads TGTGCCAGTAGTACGACAGGGAAAGTGGGCAATCAGCCCCAGCATTTT.

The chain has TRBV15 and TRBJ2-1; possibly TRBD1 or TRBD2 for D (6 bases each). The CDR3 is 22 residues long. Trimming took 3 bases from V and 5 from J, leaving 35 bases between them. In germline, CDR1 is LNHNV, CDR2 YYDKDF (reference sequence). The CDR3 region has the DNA TGTGCCACCAGCAGGGGGGGCAGGCCCCCGGGGCCCACCCGAGGGGGGCACAATGAGCAGTTCTTC. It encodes CATSRGGRPPGPTRGGHNEQFF.

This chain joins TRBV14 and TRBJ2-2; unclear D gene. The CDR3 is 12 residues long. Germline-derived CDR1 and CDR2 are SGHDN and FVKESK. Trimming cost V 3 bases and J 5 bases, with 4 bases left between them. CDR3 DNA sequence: TGTGCCAGCAGCCATTGGACCGGGGAGCTGTTTTTT. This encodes CASSHWTGELFF.

The CDR3: CAISEFAPHEQYF. The DNA for the CDR3 is TGTGCCATCAGTGAGTTCGCTCCCCACGAGCAGTACTTC. The chain couples TRBV10-3 to TRBJ2-7; D remains unclear. CDR1 and CDR2 (germline): ENHRY, SYGVKD. The germline V and J ends were trimmed by 1 base and 5 bases, with 9 bases remaining between them. This CDR3 has 13 amino acids.

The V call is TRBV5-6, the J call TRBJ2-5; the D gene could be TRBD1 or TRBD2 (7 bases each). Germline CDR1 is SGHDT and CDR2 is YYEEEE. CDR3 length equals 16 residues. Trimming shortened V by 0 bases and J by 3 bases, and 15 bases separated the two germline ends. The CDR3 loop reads CASSLDRGGVEETQYF. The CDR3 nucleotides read TGTGCCAGCAGCTTGGACAGGGGAGGGGTTGAAGAGACCCAGTACTTC.

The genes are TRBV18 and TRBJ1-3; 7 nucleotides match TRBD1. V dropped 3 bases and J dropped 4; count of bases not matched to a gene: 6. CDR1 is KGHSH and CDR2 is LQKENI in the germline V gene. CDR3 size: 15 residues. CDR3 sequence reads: CASSPGTAVGNTIYF. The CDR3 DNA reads TGTGCCAGCTCACCGGGGACAGCTGTAGGAAACACCATATATTTT. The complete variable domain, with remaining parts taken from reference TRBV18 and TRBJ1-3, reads NAGVMQNPRHLVRRRGQEARLRCSPMKGHSHVYWYRQLPEEGLKFMVYLQKENIIDESGMPKERFSAEFPKEGPSILRIQQVVRGDSAAYFCASSPGTAVGNTIYFGEGSWLTVV.

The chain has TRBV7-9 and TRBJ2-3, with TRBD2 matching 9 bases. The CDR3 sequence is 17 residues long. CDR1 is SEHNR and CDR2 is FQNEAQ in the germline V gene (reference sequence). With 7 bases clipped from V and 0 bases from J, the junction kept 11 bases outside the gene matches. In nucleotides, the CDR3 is TGTGCCAGCATCCCTGCATGGCGGGAGGGGAGCACAGATACGCAGTATTTT. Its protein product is CASIPAWREGSTDTQYF.

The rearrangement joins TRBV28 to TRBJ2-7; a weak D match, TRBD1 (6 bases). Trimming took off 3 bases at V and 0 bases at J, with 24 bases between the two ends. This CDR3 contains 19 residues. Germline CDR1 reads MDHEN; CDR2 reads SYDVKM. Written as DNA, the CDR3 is TGTGCCAGCAGTTTCCTCCTCTCAACCCCCAGGGGAATCTCCTACGAGCAGTACTTC. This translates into CASSFLLSTPRGISYEQYF.

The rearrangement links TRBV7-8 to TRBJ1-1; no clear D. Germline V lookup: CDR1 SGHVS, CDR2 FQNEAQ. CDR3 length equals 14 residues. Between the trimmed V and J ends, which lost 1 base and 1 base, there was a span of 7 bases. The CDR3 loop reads CASSLDKANTEAFF. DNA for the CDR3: TGTGCCAGCAGCTTAGATAAGGCGAACACTGAAGCTTTCTTT. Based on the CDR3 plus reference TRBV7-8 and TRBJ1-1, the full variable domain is GAGVSQSPRYKVAKRGQDVALRCDPISGHVSLFWYQQALGQGPEFLTYFQNEAQLDKSGLPSDRFFAERPEGSVSTLKIQRTQQEDSAVYLCASSLDKANTEAFFGQGTRLTVV.

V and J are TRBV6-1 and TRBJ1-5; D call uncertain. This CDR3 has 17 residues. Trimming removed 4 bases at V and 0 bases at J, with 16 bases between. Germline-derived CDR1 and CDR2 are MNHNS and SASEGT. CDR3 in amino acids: CASSAEADVYSNQPQHF. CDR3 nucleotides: TGTGCCAGCAGTGCCGAGGCGGACGTTTATAGCAATCAGCCCCAGCATTTT.

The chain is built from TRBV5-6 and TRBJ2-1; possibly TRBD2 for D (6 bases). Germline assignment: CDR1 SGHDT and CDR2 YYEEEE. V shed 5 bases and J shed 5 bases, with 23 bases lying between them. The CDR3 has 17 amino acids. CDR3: CASRLVSGLTGHNEQFF. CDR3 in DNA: TGTGCCAGCAGGCTAGTCTCAGGACTAACTGGACACAATGAGCAGTTCTTC.

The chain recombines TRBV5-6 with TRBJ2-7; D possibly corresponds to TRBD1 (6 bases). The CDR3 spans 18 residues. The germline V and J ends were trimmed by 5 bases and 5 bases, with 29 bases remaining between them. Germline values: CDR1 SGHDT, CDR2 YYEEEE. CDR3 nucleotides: TGTGCCAGCAGATCCGCAAAACGGGACACCCGTCCGGGCGACGAGCAGTACTTC. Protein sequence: CASRSAKRDTRPGDEQYF. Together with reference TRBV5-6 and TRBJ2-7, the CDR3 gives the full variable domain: DAGVTQSPTHLIKTRGQQVTLRCSPKSGHDTVSWYQQALGQGPQFIFQYYEEEERQRGNFPDRFSGHQFPNYSSELNVNALLLGDSALYLCASRSAKRDTRPGDEQYFGPGTRLTVT.

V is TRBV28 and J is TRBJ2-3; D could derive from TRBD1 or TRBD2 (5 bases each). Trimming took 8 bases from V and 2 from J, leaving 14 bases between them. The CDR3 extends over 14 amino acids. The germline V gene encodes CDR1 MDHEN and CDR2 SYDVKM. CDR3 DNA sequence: TGTGCCAGCTCCCCCGAGGGGCTCACAGATACGCAGTATTTT. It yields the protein CASSPEGLTDTQYF. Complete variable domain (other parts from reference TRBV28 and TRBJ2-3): DVKVTQSSRYLVKRTGEKVFLECVQDMDHENMFWYRQDPGLGLRLIYFSYDVKMKEKGDIPEGYSVSREKKERFSLILESASTNQTSMYLCASSPEGLTDTQYFGPGTRLTVL.